This section outlines one T cell receptor (beta chain) sequence together with its context. Its antigen is still unknown. There are no base qualities to consult, and no much larger clone falls within one base. The time point label corresponds to: baseline before oral tofacitinib. From alopecia areata patients, peripheral blood was collected along with lesional scalp punch biopsies. PBMCs were separated by density centrifugation and stained for CD3, CD4 and CD8, after which CD4+ and CD8+ T cells were sorted on a FACSAria. The data were taken from a study of CD8+ T cells in alopecia areata listed by TCRdb under 2018. Study-wide context: The treated patients, all with moderate-to-severe alopecia areata, were enrolled in an open-label pilot trial of oral tofacitinib given at 5 to 10 mg twice daily. To study T cell clonal expansion in alopecia areata, the researchers applied high-throughput TCRbeta sequencing to both the C3H/HeJ mouse model and human patients. Patients on tofacitinib were biopsied at baseline and after 4 and 24 weeks of treatment, and several of the patients also had a later scalp biopsy. Scalp clonality was compared across normal scalp (n=4), patchy alopecia areata scalp (n=8), and alopecia totalis/universalis scalp (n=8). TCRbeta CDR3 regions were amplified by immunoSEQ multiplex PCR using 35 Vbeta forward and 13 Jbeta reverse primers. Tofacitinib was administered for 6 to 18 months, and 6 months of follow-up off drug were then conducted to assess delayed response and recurrence. The RNA source kit depended on sample type: the PAXgene miRNA kit for fixed scalp, the miRNeasy kit for PBMCs, and the RNeasy kit for mouse skin. Scalp tissue and sorted CD4+ and CD8+ peripheral blood T cells from patchy and totalis/universalis alopecia areata patients and from healthy controls were covered by human TCRbeta sequencing. The investigation overall reported the following: Shared TCR sequences between patients were less evident than in mice, which may be partly attributable to HLA diversity in the patient population. Higher clonality and more expanded CD8+ clones were observed in lesional scalp than in normal scalp, particularly in alopecia totalis/universalis, a finding suggestive of antigenic drive. Unlike mouse skin, which is dominated by gammadelta T cells, normal human skin has resident alphabeta T cells that are also sequenced, and this complicates analysis of the scalp TCR repertoire.

Library preparation was by the immunoSEQ multiplex PCR assay. To provide template for TCR sequencing, every sample had RNA extracted and reverse transcribed into cDNA. First-strand cDNA was synthesized using SuperScript III with a 2:1 mix of oligo-dT and random hexamers. A synthetic immune receptor repertoire was used to measure amplification bias, and any remaining bias was corrected computationally. In the paper's pipeline: After raw reads were preprocessed to remove errors, the CDR3 was defined following IMGT conventions as running from the conserved cysteine to phenylalanine. To get clonality, Shannon entropy was normalized by log2 of the number of productive unique TCRs and the result was subtracted from 1. Scalp TCRbeta sequences were cross-referenced with sorted blood CD4 and CD8 repertoires so that the CD4 or CD8 identity of scalp clones could be inferred. Entries here come from immuneACCESS through TCRdb and include only in-frame sequences with V and J called. Some clones fail to appear in such tables; in the studies checked, an unresolved V gene covers under half of the shortfall, and the cause of the remainder is unknown. V and J calls and clone size are as listed in that table; D and trimming were resolved from the DNA. The sample has under 70,000 clones on record, 60% of them singletons. The ten biggest clones cover approximately 15% of the sample.

CDR1 and CDR2, looked up from the germline V gene (reference sequence), are MNHEY and SMNVEV. The CDR3 goes from the cysteine to the phenylalanine over 13 residues. Only the CDR3 DNA stays, 39 bases, in frame from base 1. V trim: 5 bases; J trim: 5 bases; unmatched bases: 3. The specimen comprised CD8+ T cells sorted from blood, sampled at week 0. The rearranged chain carries TRBV27 and TRBJ1-5; 7 bases in between match TRBD1. The sequence was obtained from a human donor with alopecia areata. The sequence in DNA is TGTGCCAGCAGTCCCACAGGGGATCAGCCCCAGCATTTT. Translation gives CASSPTGDQPQHF.